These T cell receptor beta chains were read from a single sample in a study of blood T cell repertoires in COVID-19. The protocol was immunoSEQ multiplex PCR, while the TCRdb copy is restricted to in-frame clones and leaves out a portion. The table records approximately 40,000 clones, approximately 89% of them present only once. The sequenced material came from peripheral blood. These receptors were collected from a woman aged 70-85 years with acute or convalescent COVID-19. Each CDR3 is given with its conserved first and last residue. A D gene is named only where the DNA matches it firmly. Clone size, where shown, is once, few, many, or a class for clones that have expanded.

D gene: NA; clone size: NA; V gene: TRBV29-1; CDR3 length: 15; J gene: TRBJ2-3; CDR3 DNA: TGCAGCTCTGTCGTGGTAGAGCTTAGCACAGATACGCAGTATTTT; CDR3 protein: CSSVVVELSTDTQYF
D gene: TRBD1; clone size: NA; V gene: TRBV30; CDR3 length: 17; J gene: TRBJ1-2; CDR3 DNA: TGTGCCTGGATTGCTGGGGACAGGTCGCTTTTGGGGTATGGCTACACCTTC; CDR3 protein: CAWIAGDRSLLGYGYTF
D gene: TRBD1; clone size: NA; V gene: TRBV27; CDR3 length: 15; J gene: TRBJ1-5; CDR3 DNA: TGTGCCAGCAGTCTCGGACAGGGGGGCAATCAGCCCCAGCATTTT; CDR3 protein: CASSLGQGGNQPQHF
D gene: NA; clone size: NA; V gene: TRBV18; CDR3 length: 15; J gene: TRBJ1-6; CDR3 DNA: TGTGCCAGCTCACCACAAGGGGGTTTGGATTCACCCCTCCACTTT; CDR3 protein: CASSPQGGLDSPLHF
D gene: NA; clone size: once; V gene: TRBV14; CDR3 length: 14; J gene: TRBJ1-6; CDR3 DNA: TGTGCCAGCAGCCAAGGCAGGGTTTGGTCACCCCTCCACTTT; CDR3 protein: CASSQGRVWSPLHF
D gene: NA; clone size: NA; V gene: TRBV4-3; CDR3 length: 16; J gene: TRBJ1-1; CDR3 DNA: TGCGCCAGCAGCCAAGATAGGTGGGGGGGGAACACTGAAGCTTTCTTT; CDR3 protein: CASSQDRWGGNTEAFF
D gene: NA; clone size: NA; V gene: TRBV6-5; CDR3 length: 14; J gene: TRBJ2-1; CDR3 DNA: TGTGCCAGTTGCGGAGGCCCCCCCTACAATGAGCAGTTCTTC; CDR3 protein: CASCGGPPYNEQFF
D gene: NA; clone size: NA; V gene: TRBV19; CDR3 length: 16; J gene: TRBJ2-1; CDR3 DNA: TGTGCCAGTAGTATAAGAACAGTTGGCACCCTATATGAGCAGTTCTTC; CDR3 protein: CASSIRTVGTLYEQFF
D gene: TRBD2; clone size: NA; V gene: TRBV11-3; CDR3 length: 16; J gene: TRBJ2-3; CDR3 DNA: TGTGCCAGCAGACTCCCTAGCGGCTCTAGCACAGATACGCAGTATTTT; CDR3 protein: CASRLPSGSSTDTQYF
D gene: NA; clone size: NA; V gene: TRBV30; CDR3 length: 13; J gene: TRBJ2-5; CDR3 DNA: TGTGCCTGGAGGGGGCAGGTCGGAGAGACCCAGTACTTC; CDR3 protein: CAWRGQVGETQYF
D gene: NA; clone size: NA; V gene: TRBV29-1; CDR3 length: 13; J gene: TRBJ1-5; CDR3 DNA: TGCAGCGTTGCTACGGGAGTAAATCAGCCCCAGCATTTT; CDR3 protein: CSVATGVNQPQHF
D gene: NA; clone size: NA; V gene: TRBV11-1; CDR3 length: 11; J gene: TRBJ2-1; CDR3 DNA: TGTGCCAGCAGCTTAGTGAGAGAGCAGTTCTTC; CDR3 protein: CASSLVREQFF
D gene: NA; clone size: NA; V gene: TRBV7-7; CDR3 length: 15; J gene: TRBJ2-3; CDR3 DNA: TGTGCCAGCAGCTTCTCGTCGGGAGGCACAGATACGCAGTATTTT; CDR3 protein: CASSFSSGGTDTQYF
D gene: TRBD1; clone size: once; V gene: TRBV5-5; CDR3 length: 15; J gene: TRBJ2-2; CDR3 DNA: TGTGCCAGCACCCTCTTACAGGGGAATAACGGGGAGCTGTTTTTT; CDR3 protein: CASTLLQGNNGELFF
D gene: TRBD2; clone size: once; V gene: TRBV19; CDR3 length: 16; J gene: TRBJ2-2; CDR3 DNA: TGTGCCAGTAGTACGGGACTAGCGGGAGCTACCGGGGAGCTGTTTTTT; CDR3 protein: CASSTGLAGATGELFF
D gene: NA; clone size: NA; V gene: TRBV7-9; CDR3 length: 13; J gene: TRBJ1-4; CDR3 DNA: TGTGCCAGCAGCTTAGAAGAGAATGAAAAACTGTTTTTT; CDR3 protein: CASSLEENEKLFF
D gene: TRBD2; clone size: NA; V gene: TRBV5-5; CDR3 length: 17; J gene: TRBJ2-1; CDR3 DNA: TGTGCCAGCAGCTTACTCCTAGCGGGAGGGGACAGGGATGAGCAGTTCTTC; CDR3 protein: CASSLLLAGGDRDEQFF
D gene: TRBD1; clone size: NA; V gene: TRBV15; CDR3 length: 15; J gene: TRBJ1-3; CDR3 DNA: TGTGCCACCAGCAGAGATCAGGGGGCTGGAAACACCATATATTTT; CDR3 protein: CATSRDQGAGNTIYF
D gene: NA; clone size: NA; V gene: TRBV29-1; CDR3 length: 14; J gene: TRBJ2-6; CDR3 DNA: TGCAGCGTTGAAAGCATCTCTGGGGCCAACGTCCTGACTTTC; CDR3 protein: CSVESISGANVLTF
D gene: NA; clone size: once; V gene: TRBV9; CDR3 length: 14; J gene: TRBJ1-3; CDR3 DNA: TGTGCCAGCAGCGTGGGGGGGCCTGGAAACACCATATATTTT; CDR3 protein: CASSVGGPGNTIYF
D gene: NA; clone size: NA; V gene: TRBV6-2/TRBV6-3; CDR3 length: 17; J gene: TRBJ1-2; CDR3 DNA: TGTGCCAGCAACCCACGTCCTTGGGCAGGGGTTAACTATGGCTACACCTTC; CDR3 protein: CASNPRPWAGVNYGYTF
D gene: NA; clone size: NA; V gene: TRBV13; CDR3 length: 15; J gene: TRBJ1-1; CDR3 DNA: TGTGCCAGCAGCTTAGCCCCGGACCCGGGGACTGAAGCTTTCTTT; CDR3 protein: CASSLAPDPGTEAFF
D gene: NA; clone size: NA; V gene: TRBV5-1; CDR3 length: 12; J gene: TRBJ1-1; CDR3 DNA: TGCGCCAGCATCGGGAGTCTTCCTGAAGCTTTCTTT; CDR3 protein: CASIGSLPEAFF
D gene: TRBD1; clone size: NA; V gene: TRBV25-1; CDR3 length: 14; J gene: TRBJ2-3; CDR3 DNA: TGTGCCAGCAGCTTCGGACAGGGTTTGAATACGCAGTATTTT; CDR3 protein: CASSFGQGLNTQYF
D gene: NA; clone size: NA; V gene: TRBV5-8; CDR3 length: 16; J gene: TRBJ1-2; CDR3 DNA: TGTGCCAGCAGCCCGGACACTTACCCCGCTGGCTATGGCTACACCTTC; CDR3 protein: CASSPDTYPAGYGYTF
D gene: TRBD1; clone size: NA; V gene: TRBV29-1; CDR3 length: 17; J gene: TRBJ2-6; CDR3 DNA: TGCAGCGTTGAGCTCGACAGGGGGCGCTCTGGGGCCAACGTCCTGACTTTC; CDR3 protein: CSVELDRGRSGANVLTF
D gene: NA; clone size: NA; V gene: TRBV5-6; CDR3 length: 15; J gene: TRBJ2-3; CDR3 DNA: TGTGCCAGCACCACCCGCGTTTTTGGCACAGATACGCAGTATTTT; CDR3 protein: CASTTRVFGTDTQYF
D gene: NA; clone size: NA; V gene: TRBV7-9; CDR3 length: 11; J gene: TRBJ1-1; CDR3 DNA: TGTGCCAGCAGTCTCGGGAGCGTTGGTTTCTTT; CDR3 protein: CASSLGSVGFF
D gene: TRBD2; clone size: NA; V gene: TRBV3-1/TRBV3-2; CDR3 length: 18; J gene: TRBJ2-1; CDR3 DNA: TGTGCCAGCAGCCAAGAAGCTAGCGGGAGGCTCTCCTACAATGAGCAGTTCTTC; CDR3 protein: CASSQEASGRLSYNEQFF
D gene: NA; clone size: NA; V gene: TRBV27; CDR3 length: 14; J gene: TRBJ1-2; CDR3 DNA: TGTGCCAGCAGTACCGGGTGGGGGCGATATGGCTACACCTTC; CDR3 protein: CASSTGWGRYGYTF
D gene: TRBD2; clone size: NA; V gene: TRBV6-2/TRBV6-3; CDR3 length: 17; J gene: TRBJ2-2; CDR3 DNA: TGTGCCAGCAGCTCCTATAGCGGGGGAAAGGACACCGGGGAGCTGTTTTTT; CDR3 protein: CASSSYSGGKDTGELFF
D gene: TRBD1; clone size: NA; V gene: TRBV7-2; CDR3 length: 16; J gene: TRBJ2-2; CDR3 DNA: TGTGCCAGCAGCTGGGGGACAGGGGTGGACACCGGGGAGCTGTTTTTT; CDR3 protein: CASSWGTGVDTGELFF
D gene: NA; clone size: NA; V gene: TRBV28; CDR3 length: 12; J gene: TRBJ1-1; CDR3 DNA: TGTGCCAGCAGTTTAGGGGAGCGTGAAGCTTTCTTT; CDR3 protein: CASSLGEREAFF
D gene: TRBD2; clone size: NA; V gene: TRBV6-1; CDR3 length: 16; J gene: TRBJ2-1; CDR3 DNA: TGTGCCAGCAGTGAATTACTAGCGGGAGGGTACAATGAGCAGTTCTTC; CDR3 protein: CASSELLAGGYNEQFF
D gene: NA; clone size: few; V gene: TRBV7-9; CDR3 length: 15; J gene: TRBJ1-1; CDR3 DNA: TGTGCCAGCAGCGCAAGACAGACTGAAAACACTGAAGCTTTCTTT; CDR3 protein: CASSARQTENTEAFF
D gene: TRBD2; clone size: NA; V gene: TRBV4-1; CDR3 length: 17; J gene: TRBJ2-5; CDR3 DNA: TGCGCCAGCAGCCAGGCCCAAGGGACTAGCGGGGAAGAGACCCAGTACTTC; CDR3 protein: CASSQAQGTSGEETQYF
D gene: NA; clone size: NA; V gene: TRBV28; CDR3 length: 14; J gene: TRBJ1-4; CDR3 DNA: TGTGCCAGCACCCTGGGGGGGACTAATGAAAAACTGTTTTTT; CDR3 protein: CASTLGGTNEKLFF
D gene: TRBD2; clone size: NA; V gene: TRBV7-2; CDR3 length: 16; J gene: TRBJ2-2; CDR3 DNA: TGTGCCAGCAGCCTTACTAGCGGGAGTGGCACCGGGGAGCTGTTTTTT; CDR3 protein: CASSLTSGSGTGELFF
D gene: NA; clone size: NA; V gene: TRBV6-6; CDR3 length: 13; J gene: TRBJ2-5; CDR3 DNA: TGTGCCAGCAGTCAGAGTGGGAGGGAGACCCAGTACTTC; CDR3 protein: CASSQSGRETQYF
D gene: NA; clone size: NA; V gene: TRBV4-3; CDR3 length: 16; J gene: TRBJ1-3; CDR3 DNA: TGCGCCAGCAGCCTCCTCCACCTAGTCTCTGGAAACACCATATATTTT; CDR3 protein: CASSLLHLVSGNTIYF
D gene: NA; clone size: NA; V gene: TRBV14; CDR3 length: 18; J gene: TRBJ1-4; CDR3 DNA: TGTGCCAGCAGCCAGTGGAATGGTTGGCCGGGAACTAATGAAAAACTGTTTTTT; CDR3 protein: CASSQWNGWPGTNEKLFF
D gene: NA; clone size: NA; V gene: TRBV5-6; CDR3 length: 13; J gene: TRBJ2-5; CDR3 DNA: TGTGCCAGCAGCTTGGAACTCCAAGAGACCCAGTACTTC; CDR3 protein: CASSLELQETQYF
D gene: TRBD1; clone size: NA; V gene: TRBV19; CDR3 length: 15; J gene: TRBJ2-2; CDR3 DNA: TGTGCCAGTAGTATACCCCCAGGGGGTGGTGGGGAGCTGTTTTTT; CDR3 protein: CASSIPPGGGGELFF
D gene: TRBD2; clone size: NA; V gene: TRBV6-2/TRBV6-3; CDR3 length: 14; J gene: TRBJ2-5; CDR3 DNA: TGTGCCAGCAGTTCTAGCGGGGTACAAGAGACCCAGTACTTC; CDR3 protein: CASSSSGVQETQYF
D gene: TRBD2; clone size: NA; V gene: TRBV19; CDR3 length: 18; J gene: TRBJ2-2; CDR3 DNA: TGTGCCAGTAGTATCCCCGGAGCGGGGGGGCCATCCACCGGGGAGCTGTTTTTT; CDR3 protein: CASSIPGAGGPSTGELFF
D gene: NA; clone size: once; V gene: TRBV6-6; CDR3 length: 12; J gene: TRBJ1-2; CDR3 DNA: TGTGCCAGCAGTTACTGGGGGGAAGGCTACACCTTC; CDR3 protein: CASSYWGEGYTF
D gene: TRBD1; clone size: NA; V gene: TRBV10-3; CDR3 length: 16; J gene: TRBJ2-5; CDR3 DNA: TGTGCCTCCGAGCGTCCGGGACAGGGCTCCCAAGAGACCCAGTACTTC; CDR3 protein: CASERPGQGSQETQYF
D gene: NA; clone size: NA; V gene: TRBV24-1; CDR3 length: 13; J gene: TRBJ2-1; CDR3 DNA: TGTGCCACCAGTGATTTGACGCGGAATGAGCAGTTCTTC; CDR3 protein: CATSDLTRNEQFF